These 6 T cell receptor beta chains originate from one sample sequenced in a study of T cell responses to AZD1222 COVID-19 vaccine. Profiled with immunoSEQ multiplex PCR; TCRdb holds only in-frame clones, not every one. Of fewer than 120,000 clones listed, 70% to 90% were seen once; the top ten hold 3.2%. Sequences were derived from peripheral blood, sampled on day 0 of AZD1222 vaccination. The receptors shown here come from an adult in good health.

V gene TRBV7-8 combines with J gene TRBJ1-1; D may be TRBD1 (5 bases). Trimming took off 5 bases at V and 0 bases at J, with 10 bases between the two ends. CDR3 length equals 14 residues. Germline values: CDR1 SGHVS, CDR2 FQNEAQ. CDR3 loop: CASSPQGVNTEAFF. In DNA form, the CDR3 reads TGTGCCAGCAGCCCTCAAGGGGTGAACACTGAAGCTTTCTTT.

The rearrangement uses TRBV9 and TRBJ1-2; perhaps TRBD1 as D (6 bases). CDR1 and CDR2 (germline): SGDLS, YYNGEE. This CDR3 has 15 amino acids. Trimming cost V 4 bases and J 3 bases, with 16 bases left between them. CDR3 in amino acids: CASSSRTGADYGYTF. CDR3 nucleotides: TGTGCCAGCAGCTCTCGAACGGGGGCGGACTATGGCTACACCTTC.

This clone came up once. V gene TRBV5-4 combines with J gene TRBJ1-1; D is uncertain. The germline V gene has CDR1 SGHNT and CDR2 YYREEE (reference sequence). V was clipped by 1 base and J by 0 bases, with 7 bases between them. The CDR3 is 14 residues long. The CDR3 DNA is TGTGCCAGCAGCTTGCGTAGTATGAACACTGAAGCTTTCTTT. Protein: CASSLRSMNTEAFF.

The chain carries TRBV29-1 and TRBJ2-6, with D hard to call. The ends were cut back, 4 bases at V and 0 bases at J, with 4 bases in the middle. Germline CDR1 reads SQVTM; CDR2 reads ANQGSEA. The CDR3 covers 13 residues. This chain's CDR3 is CSVAASGANVLTF. CDR3 in DNA: TGCAGCGTTGCGGCCTCTGGGGCCAACGTCCTGACTTTC.

J is TRBJ1-2 and V is TRBV28; D may be TRBD1 (6 bases). V was trimmed by 5 bases and J by 7 bases, leaving 20 bases between them. Germline loops: CDR1 MDHEN, CDR2 SYDVKM. This CDR3 region has 15 residues. In nucleotides, the CDR3 is TGTGCCAGCAGTACCACACCCGGGACAAGCCGTGGCTACACCTTC. Its protein product is CASSTTPGTSRGYTF.

The chain is built from TRBV5-1 and TRBJ2-2, with D perhaps matching TRBD2 (5 bases). The V and J ends lost 0 bases and 6 bases respectively, with 12 bases between them. Germline values: CDR1 SGHRS, CDR2 YFSETQ. The CDR3 sequence is 15 residues long. The CDR3 loop is CASSLALGRAGELFF. CDR3 nucleotides: TGCGCCAGCAGCTTGGCGTTAGGGCGGGCCGGGGAGCTGTTTTTT.